In its sample, the clone carrying this TCR beta chain was seen many times. Its antigen is not known. Template switching by 5'RACE produced TCR cDNA, adding a universal primer site and UMIs. TCRdb used MiXCR to reprocess the 5' RACE reads, holding one entry per CDR3 protein. This sample carries more than 90,000 distinct CDR3 sequences, about 7.2% of them seen once, and the ten largest clones take approximately 2.7%. The source of the sample is a study of T cells after yellow fever vaccination. J lost 7 bases, V lost 7 bases, and 8 bases had no gene match. Germline CDR1 is MNHEY and CDR2 is SVGAGI. This CDR3 has 14 residues. Study results and limitations: Clonotypes shared by both compartments, CD4 and CD8, made up a small share.

This TCR was sampled from a man younger than 30 who received the YFV17D yellow fever vaccine. The chain joins TRBV6-5 to TRBJ1-5; 9 nucleotides match TRBD1. The material was CD4+ T cells sorted from PBMCs, obtained approximately 40 days after the first yellow fever vaccination. The CDR3 spells CASINTGGGQPQHF. The CDR3 DNA follows: TGTGCCAGCATTAACACAGGGGGCGGACAGCCCCAGCATTTT.